Shown below are 26 T cell receptor beta chains from a single sample sequenced in a study of blood T cell repertoires in COVID-19. Assay: immunoSEQ multiplex PCR; the TCRdb copy retains only in-frame clones and omits some. The sample shows fewer than 200,000 clones, 65% to 85% of them seen only once. Material for sequencing was PBMCs or T cells enriched from blood (not recorded which). The receptors stem from a woman aged 45-60 years in a cohort exposed to, infected with or recovered from COVID-19 (not recorded which).

V gene TRBV7-3 combines with J gene TRBJ2-1; 7 nucleotides align to TRBD1. This CDR3 spans 14 amino acids. Per the germline V gene, CDR1 is SGHTA and CDR2 is FQGTGA. V shed 5 bases and J 9 bases; nucleotides not matched to a gene: 10. CDR3 sequence (DNA): TGTGCCAGCAGCCCGACAGGGATCGTAGCTGAGCAGTTCTTC. Translated: CASSPTGIVAEQFF.

This CDR3 is CASRAPANYGYTF. DNA of the CDR3: TGTGCCAGCAGGGCCCCAGCTAACTATGGCTACACCTTC. The chain is built from TRBV28 and TRBJ1-2; D gene unclear. Germline assignment: CDR1 MDHEN and CDR2 SYDVKM. V was pared by 6 bases and J by 0 bases, with 8 bases between. The CDR3 totals 13 residues.

The J gene is TRBJ1-1, the V gene TRBV9; TRBD1 matches at 9 bases. This CDR3 contains 18 residues. V gave up 3 bases and J gave up 4 bases; unmatched junction bases: 16. Germline lookup yields CDR1 SGDLS and CDR2 YYNGEE. This chain's CDR3 is CASSDGIGQGYLSTEAFF. The CDR3, as DNA: TGTGCCAGCAGCGACGGCATAGGACAGGGGTATTTGAGCACTGAAGCTTTCTTT.

The chain uses TRBV12-3 or TRBV12-4 and TRBJ1-4; tentative D call: TRBD1 (5 bases). Trimming removed 6 bases from V and 14 bases from J, with 16 bases in between. The CDR3 is 12 residues long. DNA of the CDR3: TGTGCCAGCAGCTCCGGGGGTAGGGGTCTGTTTTTT. Translating gives CASSSGGRGLFF.

The chain has TRBV2 and TRBJ2-5; TRBD2 agrees at 10 bases. V shed 4 bases and J 4 bases; nucleotides not matched to a gene: 12. Germline assignment: CDR1 SNHLY and CDR2 FYNNEI. The CDR3 spans 17 residues. For the CDR3, the DNA is TGTGCCAGCAGTGCCGGGACTAGCGAGGGCCGGGGAGAGACCCAGTACTTC. This codes for CASSAGTSEGRGETQYF.

The sample holds one count of this clone. The CDR3 nucleotides are TGTGCTGCCAACAGGGCTGGGGCCAACGTCCTGACTTTC. Translated: CAANRAGANVLTF. The rearrangement joins TRBV30 to TRBJ2-6, with a tentative D call TRBD1 (6 bases). The CDR3 length is 13 residues. The germline V gene has CDR1 GTSNPN and CDR2 SVGIG (reference sequence).

The chain joins TRBV7-6 to TRBJ2-5; 8 bases fit TRBD1. Germline CDR1 and CDR2: SGHVS and FNYEAQ. The CDR3 sequence is 19 residues long. With V trimmed by 3 bases and J by 0 bases, 15 bases remained unmatched. As DNA, the CDR3 is TGTGCCAGCAGCTTTGGGGCCTGGACAGGGTCAAGAGACCAAGAGACCCAGTACTTC. It translates to CASSFGAWTGSRDQETQYF.

The rearrangement uses TRBV7-2 and TRBJ2-3, with 10 bases identical to TRBD2. This CDR3 contains 15 residues. After removal of 1 base from V and 5 bases from J, the junction contained 3 bases not matched to a gene. Germline lookup yields CDR1 SGHTA and CDR2 FQGNSA. The CDR3 loop reads CASSLGGLAQDTQYF. The CDR3 DNA is TGTGCCAGCAGCTTAGGGGGACTAGCGCAAGATACGCAGTATTTT.

The V and J genes are TRBV14 and TRBJ1-1, with D uncertain. The germline CDR1 and CDR2 sequences are SGHDN and FVKESK. V lost 0 bases to trimming and J lost 10 bases, with 15 bases between them. The CDR3 length is 14 residues. For the CDR3, the DNA is TGTGCCAGCAGCCAAGATCCTGGGAGAGGAAGAGCTTTCTTT. Its translation: CASSQDPGRGRAFF.

The chain carries TRBV30 and TRBJ1-3; 7 nucleotides agree with TRBD1. CDR3 length: 21 residues. After removal of 3 bases from V and 1 base from J, the junction contained 24 bases not matched to a gene. Germline V gene lookup returns CDR1 GTSNPN and CDR2 SVGIG (reference sequence). The CDR3: CAWSAVGSYRTGGFSGNTIYF. CDR3 nucleotide sequence: TGTGCCTGGAGCGCGGTAGGGTCATATAGGACAGGCGGATTTTCTGGAAACACCATATATTTT.

The chain carries TRBV5-1 and TRBJ1-4, with D hard to call. The CDR3 length is 15 residues. The V gene lost 1 base and the J gene lost 5 bases, with 12 bases spanning the gap. Germline CDR1 and CDR2: SGHRS and YFSETQ. CDR3 nucleotide sequence: TGCGCCAGCAGCTTGTACCCCGGAGGAAATGAAAAACTGTTTTTT. It is translated as CASSLYPGGNEKLFF.

The chain has TRBV28 and TRBJ1-1; 8 bases agree with TRBD1. The germline CDR1 and CDR2 sequences are MDHEN and SYDVKM. There are 16 residues in the CDR3. V trimming: 4 bases; J trimming: 0 bases; junction bases outside the gene matches: 7. This chain's CDR3 is CASSSDSTGVNTEAFF. DNA of the CDR3: TGTGCCAGCAGTTCCGACTCGACAGGGGTGAACACTGAAGCTTTCTTT.

This chain connects TRBV4-1 to TRBJ2-1; D unresolved. Looked up from germline, CDR1 is MGHRA and CDR2 is YSYEKL. The length of the CDR3 is 14 residues. The germline V and J ends were trimmed by 1 base and 4 bases, with 8 bases remaining between them. CDR3 loop: CASSQGQTYNEQFF. CDR3 DNA sequence: TGCGCCAGCAGCCAAGGTCAAACTTACAATGAGCAGTTCTTC.

The J gene is TRBJ2-1, the V gene TRBV10-1, with 7 bases lining up with TRBD2. This CDR3 is 17 amino acids long. V gave up 0 bases and J gave up 7 bases; unmatched junction bases: 12. Per the germline V gene, CDR1 is WNHNN and CDR2 is SYGVQD (reference sequence). For the CDR3, the DNA is TGCGCCAGCAGTGAGTCCAAAGAGGGACGGACTAGGAATGAGCAGTTCTTC. Its protein product is CASSESKEGRTRNEQFF.

The genes are TRBV5-1 and TRBJ2-1; 7 positions agree with TRBD2. The trim removed 6 bases at V and 3 bases at J, leaving 6 bases unmatched. Germline V CDR1 and CDR2: SGHRS, YFSETQ. The CDR3 has 14 amino acids. The CDR3 DNA follows: TGCGCCAGCACCCGGGGGGAGGTCTACAATGAGCAGTTCTTC. Residues: CASTRGEVYNEQFF.

This clone was seen once. V gene TRBV3-1 (or the pseudogene TRBV3-2) combines with J gene TRBJ2-3, with D perhaps TRBD2 (6 bases). Per germline, CDR1 LGHDT and CDR2 YNNKEL (reference sequence). V was pared by 8 bases and J by 3 bases, with 15 bases between. CDR3 length: 14 amino acids. In DNA form, the CDR3 reads TGTGCCAGCCGTGCCGGAAGCGGGACAGATACGCAGTATTTT. Translating it yields CASRAGSGTDTQYF.

This rearrangement joins TRBV28 to TRBJ2-7; weak D call: TRBD1 (7 bases). This CDR3 has 14 amino acids. Per the germline V gene, CDR1 is MDHEN and CDR2 is SYDVKM. Trimming removed 6 bases at V and 3 bases at J, with 15 bases between. The CDR3, as DNA: TGTGCCAGCAGGGTTGCGGGACAGAGCTACGAGCAGTACTTC. This gives the protein CASRVAGQSYEQYF.

This chain connects TRBV11-2 to TRBJ2-1, with 7 bases fitting TRBD2. Trimming removed 6 bases from V and 7 bases from J; junction bases left unmatched: 9. Germline lookup yields CDR1 SGHAT and CDR2 FQNNGV. The CDR3 length is 14 residues. The CDR3 is CASRWGGSLNEQFF. In DNA form, the CDR3 reads TGTGCCAGCAGGTGGGGAGGGAGTCTGAATGAGCAGTTCTTC.

J is TRBJ2-1 and V is TRBV7-3; D is possibly TRBD2 (6 bases). Germline loops: CDR1 SGHTA, CDR2 FQGTGA. The V end lost 5 bases, the J end lost 2 bases, and 19 bases lay between the germline ends. CDR3 length equals 17 residues. This CDR3 is CASSPRPLAFPYNEQFF. DNA of the CDR3: TGTGCCAGCAGCCCCCGCCCCCTAGCGTTCCCCTACAATGAGCAGTTCTTC.

The rearrangement links TRBV5-1 to TRBJ1-1; no clear D gene. The V and J ends lost 3 bases and 3 bases respectively, with 12 bases between them. This CDR3 region has 14 residues. Germline V CDR1 and CDR2: SGHRS, YFSETQ. The CDR3 coding sequence is TGCGCCAGCAGCTCTCAACTGAGTGACACTGAAGCTTTCTTT. This translates into CASSSQLSDTEAFF.

The gene calls are TRBV5-4 and TRBJ2-5, with TRBD1 identical over 8 bases. Trimming took 4 bases from V and 5 from J; bases not matched to a gene: 7. The CDR3 is 14 residues long. CDR1 and CDR2 from the germline V gene are SGHNT and YYREEE (reference sequence). The CDR3 DNA sequence: TGTGCCAGCAGCCAACAGGGGGGAAGGGAGACCCAGTACTTC. This codes for CASSQQGGRETQYF.

Details on this clone: In the same sample, other DNA sequences code for this CDR3. The V and J genes are TRBV19 and TRBJ1-5; D is unclear. Trimming took 2 bases from V and 0 from J, leaving 5 bases between them. CDR3 length: 14 amino acids. Germline CDR1 and CDR2: LNHDA and SQIVND (reference sequence). As DNA, the CDR3 is TGTGCCAGTAGTATAAGAGATAGCAATCAGCCCCAGCATTTT. Translation gives CASSIRDSNQPQHF.

V and J are TRBV3-1 (or the pseudogene TRBV3-2) and TRBJ1-1; D unresolved. The V gene's germline CDR1 is LGHDT and CDR2 YNNKEL (reference sequence). The V gene lost 2 bases and the J gene lost 11 bases, with 21 bases spanning the gap. The CDR3 is made up of 15 amino acids. As DNA, the CDR3 is TGTGCCAGCAGCCAATCATCTGTGACGGAGGTTATTGCTTTCTTT. Translation: CASSQSSVTEVIAFF.

This chain connects TRBV18 to TRBJ2-7; 8 bases agree with TRBD2. Germline CDR1 and CDR2: KGHSH and LQKENI. The CDR3 totals 15 residues. The ends lost 3 bases at V and 6 bases at J; junction bases unmatched: 10. CDR3 sequence reads: CASSPLPGGTLEQYF. CDR3 nucleotide sequence: TGTGCCAGCTCACCTCTCCCGGGAGGGACTCTCGAGCAGTACTTC.

The V gene is TRBV24-1, the J gene TRBJ2-7; D is undetermined. CDR1 and CDR2 from the germline V gene are KGHDR and SFDVKD. There are 13 residues in the CDR3. The V and J ends lost 3 bases and 3 bases respectively, with 8 bases between them. The CDR3 region is CATSDSNNYEQYF. The CDR3 DNA is TGTGCCACCAGTGATAGTAACAACTACGAGCAGTACTTC.

The chain is built from TRBV7-9 and TRBJ2-7; 11 positions match TRBD2. V lost 2 bases to trimming and J lost 1 base; unmatched junction nucleotides: 7. In germline, CDR1 is SEHNR, CDR2 FQNEAQ (reference sequence). This CDR3 comprises 17 residues. The CDR3 loop reads CASSLPPGLAASYEQYF. The CDR3 DNA follows: TGTGCCAGCAGCTTACCTCCGGGACTAGCGGCTTCCTACGAGCAGTACTTC.